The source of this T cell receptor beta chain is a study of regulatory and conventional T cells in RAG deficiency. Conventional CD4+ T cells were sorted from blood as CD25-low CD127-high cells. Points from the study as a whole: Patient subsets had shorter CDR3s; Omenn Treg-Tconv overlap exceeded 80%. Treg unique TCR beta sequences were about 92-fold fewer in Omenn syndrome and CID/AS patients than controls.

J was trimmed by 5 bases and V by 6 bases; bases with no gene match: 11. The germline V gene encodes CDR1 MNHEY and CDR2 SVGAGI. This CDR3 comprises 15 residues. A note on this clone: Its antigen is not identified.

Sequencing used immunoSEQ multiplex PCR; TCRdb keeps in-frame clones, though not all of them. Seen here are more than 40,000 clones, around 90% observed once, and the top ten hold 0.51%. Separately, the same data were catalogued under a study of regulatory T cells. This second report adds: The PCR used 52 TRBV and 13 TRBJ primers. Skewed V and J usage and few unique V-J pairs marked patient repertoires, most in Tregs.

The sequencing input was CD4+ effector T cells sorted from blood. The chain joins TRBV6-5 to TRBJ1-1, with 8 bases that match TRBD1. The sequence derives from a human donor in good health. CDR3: CASSAFHRGETEAFF. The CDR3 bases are TGTGCCAGCAGCGCTTTTCACAGGGGGGAGACTGAAGCTTTCTTT.